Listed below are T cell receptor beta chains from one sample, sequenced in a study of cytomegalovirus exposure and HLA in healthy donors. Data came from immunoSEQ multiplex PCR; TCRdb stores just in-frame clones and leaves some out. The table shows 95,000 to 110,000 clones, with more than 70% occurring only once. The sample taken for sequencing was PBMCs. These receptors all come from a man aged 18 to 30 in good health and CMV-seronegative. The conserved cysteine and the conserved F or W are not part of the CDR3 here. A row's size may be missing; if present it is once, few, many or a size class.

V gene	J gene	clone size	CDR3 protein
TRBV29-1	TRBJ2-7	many	SVEEAGYEQY
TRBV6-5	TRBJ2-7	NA	ASSSTGTPYNEQY
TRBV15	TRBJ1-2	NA	ATSSGGYNYGYP
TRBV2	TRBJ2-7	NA	ASSESTLTYEQY
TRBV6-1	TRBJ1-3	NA	ASRRRVSGNTIY
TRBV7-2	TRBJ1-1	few	ASSTQGYTEAF
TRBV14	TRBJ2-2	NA	ASSQVQAGTGELF
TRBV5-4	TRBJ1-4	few	ASSPTGNEKLF
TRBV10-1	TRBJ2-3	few	ASSESRGLAGVRTDTQY
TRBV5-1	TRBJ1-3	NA	ASSGAGGAGNTIY
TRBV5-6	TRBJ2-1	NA	ASSLGGQGSGHQF
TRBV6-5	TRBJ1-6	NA	ASSYSFRGDSPLH
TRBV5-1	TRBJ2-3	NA	ASSLSGNTQY
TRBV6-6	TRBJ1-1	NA	ASSLGQGAMNTEAF
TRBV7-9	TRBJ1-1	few	ASTITGRSDTEAF
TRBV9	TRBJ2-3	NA	ASSVVGVSTDTQY
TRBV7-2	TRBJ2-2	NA	ASSLVVQHTGELF
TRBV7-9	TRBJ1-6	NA	ATEPGSPLH
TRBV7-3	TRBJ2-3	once	ASSLARERGVTDTQY
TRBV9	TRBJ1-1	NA	ASSVAGADTEAF
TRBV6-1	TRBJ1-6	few	ASSEGRGLYSPLH
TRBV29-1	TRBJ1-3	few	SVEERGGGADVGNTIY
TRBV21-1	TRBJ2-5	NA	ASRFTLRDREETQY
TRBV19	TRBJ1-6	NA	ASSETGNYNSPLH
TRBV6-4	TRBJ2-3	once	ASSSGSTDTQY
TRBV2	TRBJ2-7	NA	ASSVPQASGYEQY
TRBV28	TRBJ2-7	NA	ASRRAYEQY
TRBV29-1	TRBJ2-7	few	SVPIFGSRGNEQY
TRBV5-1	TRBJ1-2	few	ASSLGDRGVAYGYT
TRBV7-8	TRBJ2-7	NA	ASSTRRGALSYEQY
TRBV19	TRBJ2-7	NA	ASSMLGQGAYEQY
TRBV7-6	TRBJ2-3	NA	ASSLSNLRTDTQY
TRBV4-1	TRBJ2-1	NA	ASSQDESGGNQYNEQF
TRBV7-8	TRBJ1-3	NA	ASSPRTGAGNTIY
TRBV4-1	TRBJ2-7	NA	ASSPQGAPYEQY
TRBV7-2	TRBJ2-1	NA	ASSLRGWGEQF
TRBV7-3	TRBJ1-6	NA	ASSLGAGTGNSPLH
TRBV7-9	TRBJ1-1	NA	ASSHLDRSNTEAF
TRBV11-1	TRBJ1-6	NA	ASSLDRNSPLH
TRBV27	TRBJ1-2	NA	ASRRTPEGGYT
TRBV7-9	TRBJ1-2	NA	ASSLGQGVGSGYT
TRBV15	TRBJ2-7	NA	ATSPHRGGGEQY
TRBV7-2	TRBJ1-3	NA	ASSSSFGNTIY
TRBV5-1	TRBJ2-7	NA	ASSSAANSYEQY
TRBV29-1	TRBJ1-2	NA	SVDGLDSTTNYGYT
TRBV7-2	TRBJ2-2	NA	ASSLVGAPNTGELF
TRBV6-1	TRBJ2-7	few	ASSEMAGGSYEQY
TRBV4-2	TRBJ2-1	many	ASSPLGRGRYNEQF
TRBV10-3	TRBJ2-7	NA	AISGLAGGQDEQY
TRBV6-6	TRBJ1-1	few	ASSYGRAEAF
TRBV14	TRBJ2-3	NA	ASSQVETGFADTQY
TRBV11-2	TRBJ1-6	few	ASSLFPGRDSPLH